Listed below are T cell receptor beta chains from one sample, sequenced in a study of graft-versus-host responses after intestinal transplantation. Assay: immunoSEQ multiplex PCR; the TCRdb copy retains only in-frame clones and omits some. The sample contains 20,000 or so clones, about 93% of which appear only once. Material: PBMCs, obtained 357 days after transplant. The receptors derive from a human patient who received an intestinal transplant, so some T cells may come from the graft donor. Both conserved end residues are trimmed from each CDR3. The D gene is left open where the match is weak.

ASSPRVAGELF	TRBV6-5	TRBJ2-2	NA
ASSYSSTGAYEQY	TRBV6-5	TRBJ2-7	TRBD1
ASSLYQGTDEQY	TRBV5-1	TRBJ2-7	NA
ASSLSGKETQY	TRBV13	TRBJ2-5	NA
ATSRTGGLPNTEAF	TRBV15	TRBJ1-1	TRBD1
ASSHQQGDRGYT	TRBV4-1	TRBJ1-2	NA
ASSLRTHIYEQY	TRBV19	TRBJ2-7	NA
ASSQEPTPGDEQY	TRBV4-1	TRBJ2-7	NA
ASSDTKDEQY	TRBV10-1	TRBJ2-7	NA
ASSYSADSYEQY	TRBV6-5	TRBJ2-7	NA
ASGLGSQYEQY	TRBV12-5	TRBJ2-7	NA
ASGQGDTGELF	TRBV6-4	TRBJ2-2	TRBD1
ASSEALGSRGTDTQY	TRBV6-1	TRBJ2-3	NA
ASSRYSGRETQY	TRBV4-1	TRBJ2-5	NA
ASSLGGG	TRBV7-9	TRBJ2-7	NA
ASSAMGRYEQY	TRBV6-5	TRBJ2-7	NA